This record looks at one TCR beta chain sequence and its context. Its antigen is unknown. Time point given: week 5, during vaccination. Each vaccine dose was 300 ug of mutant IDH1 20-mer peptide, with topical imiquimod. The data stem from a study of a mutant IDH1 vaccine in newly diagnosed glioma. Across the study: Patients were started on vaccination 4-6 weeks after radiotherapy alone, or with temozolomide cycles.

Libraries were prepared by immunoSEQ multiplex PCR; TCRdb keeps only in-frame clonotypes and omits some of them. The table records 60,000 or so clones, roughly four fifths of them present only once. With 0 bases removed from V and 3 bases from J, the gap between germline ends came to 12 bases. The CDR3 runs 15 residues. Germline CDR1 reads SGHNT; CDR2 reads YYREEE (reference sequence). Study outcomes and limitations: Apparently, pseudoprogression bore no relation to changes among the top peripheral T cell clonotypes.

The sample here was PBMCs, taken from a glioma patient whose treatment included an IDH1 peptide vaccine. The rearrangement links TRBV5-4 to TRBJ1-1; D is possibly TRBD1 (5 bases). The TCR comes from a woman aged 45-60 years with glioma. Here the CDR3 DNA reads TGTGCCAGCAGCTTGGTCGGGACGGGCGACACTGAAGCTTTCTTT. Amino acid sequence: CASSLVGTGDTEAFF.